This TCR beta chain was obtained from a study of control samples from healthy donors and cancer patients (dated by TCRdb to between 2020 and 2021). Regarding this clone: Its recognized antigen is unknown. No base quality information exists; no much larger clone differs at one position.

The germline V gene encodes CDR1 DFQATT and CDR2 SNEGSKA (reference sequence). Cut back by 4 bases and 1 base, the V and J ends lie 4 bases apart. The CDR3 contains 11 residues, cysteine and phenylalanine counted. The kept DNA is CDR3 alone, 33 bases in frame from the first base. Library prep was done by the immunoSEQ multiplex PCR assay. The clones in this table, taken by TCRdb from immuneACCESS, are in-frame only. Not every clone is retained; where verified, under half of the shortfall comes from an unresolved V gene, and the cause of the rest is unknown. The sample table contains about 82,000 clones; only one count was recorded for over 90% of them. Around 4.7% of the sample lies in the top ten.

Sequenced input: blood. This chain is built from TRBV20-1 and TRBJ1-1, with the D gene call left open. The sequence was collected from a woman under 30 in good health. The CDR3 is CSANKNTEAFF. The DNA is TGCAGTGCTAACAAGAACACTGAAGCTTTCTTT.